This T cell receptor beta chain stems from a study of blood T cells in healthy people across ages. Study findings and constraints: It was not possible, with unsorted PBMCs, to conclusively compare naive and antigen-experienced cells. Naive T cell percentage showed a strong correlation with TCR beta diversity. Older individuals had lower TCR beta diversity per million T cells (the decline was roughly linear).

PCR was performed a second time for about 7 to 11 cycles using a sample-barcoded 5' primer and a J-beta primer mix. TCRdb ran MiXCR on the 5' RACE reads and lists one entry per CDR3 protein. Here the sample spans 700,000 to 900,000 distinct CDR3 sequences, about 26% being singletons. A note on this clonotype: Its target is not known.

The same data also went into a second study, on T cells of mothers and their children.

The TCR originated in a boy between 5 and 17 years old in good health. Sequencing used blood.

The DNA for the CDR3 is TGTGCCATCAGTGATCCGGAGACCTATGGCTACACCTTC. Amino acids: CAISDPETYGYTF. The gene calls are TRBV10-3 and TRBJ1-2, with unresolved D. Germline values: CDR1 ENHRY, CDR2 SYGVKD. The CDR3 contains 13 residues. With 3 bases removed from V and 4 bases from J, the gap between germline ends came to 9 bases.